This entry lists 32 T cell receptor beta chains sequenced from one sample in a study of OX40 agonist ivuxolimab in advanced cancers. The protocol was immunoSEQ multiplex PCR, while the TCRdb copy is restricted to in-frame clones and leaves out a portion. The sample yields 50,000 to 60,000 clones, approximately 89% seen once. Sequenced material: CD4+ or CD8+ T cells sorted from blood, taken in a trial of the OX40 agonist ivuxolimab. Receptor source: an adult with an advanced solid tumor such as melanoma, head and neck, liver or kidney cancer.

V and J are TRBV5-1 and TRBJ1-5; maybe TRBD1 (5 bases). Trimming shortened V by 1 base and J by 5 bases, and 10 bases separated the two germline ends. The CDR3 consists of 14 residues. Per germline, CDR1 SGHRS and CDR2 YFSETQ. CDR3 sequence reads: CASSLSGTDQPQHF. The CDR3 DNA follows: TGCGCCAGCAGCTTGTCCGGGACGGATCAGCCCCAGCATTTT.

The chain has TRBV9 and TRBJ2-7; D may be TRBD1 (5 bases). Trimming removed 0 bases at V and 0 bases at J, with 7 bases between. This CDR3 has 14 residues. CDR1 and CDR2 from the germline V gene are SGDLS and YYNGEE. CDR3 coding DNA: TGTGCCAGCAGCGTAGGGGGCCACTCCTACGAGCAGTACTTC. Translated: CASSVGGHSYEQYF.

This chain links TRBV9 with TRBJ1-3, with D perhaps TRBD1 (5 bases). CDR3 length: 14 amino acids. Trimming stripped 2 bases from V and 0 bases from J, with 6 bases between. Looked up from germline, CDR1 is SGDLS and CDR2 is YYNGEE. CDR3 residues: CASSVGDSGNTIYF. The CDR3 coding sequence is TGTGCCAGCAGCGTGGGGGACTCTGGAAACACCATATATTTT.

Only one count was recorded for this clone. This chain links TRBV7-6 with TRBJ2-2; a possible D gene is TRBD2 (5 bases). Trimming removed 5 bases at V and 2 bases at J, with 15 bases between. Germline lookup yields CDR1 SGHVS and CDR2 FNYEAQ. This CDR3 contains 16 residues. The CDR3 loop reads CASSTLIAINTGELFF. The CDR3 nucleotides are TGTGCCAGCAGCACCTTAATAGCGATAAACACCGGGGAGCTGTTTTTT.

The chain recombines TRBV29-1 with TRBJ2-1; 13 bases line up with TRBD2. Germline lookup yields CDR1 SQVTM and CDR2 ANQGSEA. The CDR3 is made up of 13 amino acids. J gave up 8 bases and V 7 bases, and 5 bases lay outside the gene matches. CDR3 protein: CSGGLAGTDEQFF. The CDR3 DNA follows: TGCAGCGGGGGACTAGCGGGGACGGATGAGCAGTTCTTC.

The CDR3 DNA sequence: TGTGCCATCATGACTAGCGGCTACAATGAGCAGTTCTTC. Its translation is CAIMTSGYNEQFF. The V gene is TRBV10-3, the J gene TRBJ2-1; 9 bases line up with TRBD2. V shed 7 bases and J 3 bases; nucleotides not matched to a gene: 1. The CDR3 is 13 amino acids. Germline V gives CDR1 ENHRY, CDR2 SYGVKD.

CDR3 nucleotide sequence: TGCGCCAGCAGCCAAGAGGTGGCTAGCGCGAGCTCCTACAATGAGCAGTTCTTC. Its protein is CASSQEVASASSYNEQFF. The chain links TRBV4-3 to TRBJ2-1; tentatively, D is TRBD2 (6 bases). The CDR3 is made up of 18 amino acids. The V and J ends lost 0 bases and 0 bases respectively, with 15 bases between them. CDR1 and CDR2 (germline): LGHNA, YSLEER.

This chain connects TRBV21-1 to TRBJ2-7; TRBD1 was called by the table and not checked on the DNA. TRBV21-1 has pseudogene status. This CDR3 is built from 13 residues. CDR3 sequence: CASSRAGQSEQYV. The CDR3 region has the DNA TGTGCCAGCAGCCGCGCAGGGCAGAGCGAGCAGTACGTC.

This clone was observed once. V and J are TRBV28 and TRBJ2-6; D is unclear. CDR3 length equals 19 residues. The V and J ends lost 6 bases and 0 bases respectively, with 21 bases between them. Germline lookup yields CDR1 MDHEN and CDR2 SYDVKM. The CDR3 reads CASSHSLGDTSSGANVLTF. CDR3 in DNA: TGTGCCAGCAGCCACTCATTGGGTGACACGAGCTCTGGGGCCAACGTCCTGACTTTC. Looking up the rest from reference TRBV28 and TRBJ2-6 gives the full variable domain: DVKVTQSSRYLVKRTGEKVFLECVQDMDHENMFWYRQDPGLGLRLIYFSYDVKMKEKGDIPEGYSVSREKKERFSLILESASTNQTSMYLCASSHSLGDTSSGANVLTFGAGSRLTVL.

This clone occurred once. The chain employs TRBV7-6 and TRBJ2-1, with D uncertain. Germline CDR1 SGHVS, CDR2 FNYEAQ. V lost 1 base and J 7 bases, leaving 5 bases between the germline ends. The CDR3 runs to 12 residues. The CDR3 nucleotides are TGTGCCAGCAGCTTAGTTGAGAATGAGCAGTTCTTC. Translating gives CASSLVENEQFF.

This chain links TRBV4-1 with TRBJ1-5, with unresolved D. CDR3 length equals 15 residues. Trimming left V 1 base short and J 0 bases short, with 7 bases between. Germline lookup yields CDR1 MGHRA and CDR2 YSYEKL. The CDR3 protein is CASSQAQASNQPQHF. CDR3 DNA: TGCGCCAGCAGCCAAGCACAAGCTAGCAATCAGCCCCAGCATTTT.

The sample holds one count of this clone. This sequence joins TRBV5-4 and TRBJ2-3; D remains ambiguous. Trimming removed 0 bases from V and 2 bases from J, with 4 bases in between. The CDR3 length is 13 residues. Germline-derived CDR1 and CDR2 are SGHNT and YYREEE (reference sequence). This chain's CDR3 is CASSLGDTDTQYF. The CDR3 DNA is TGTGCCAGCAGCTTGGGGGACACAGATACGCAGTATTTT.

The chain joins TRBV27 to TRBJ2-7, with D possibly TRBD2 on 6 matching bases. CDR1 is MNHEY, CDR2 SMNVEV, per germline (reference sequence). CDR3 size: 11 residues. With 5 bases removed from V and 6 bases from J, the gap between germline ends came to 8 bases. The DNA of the CDR3 is TGTGCCAGCAGTCGTAGCGGCGAGCAGTACTTC. Its protein is CASSRSGEQYF.

The J gene is TRBJ1-1, the V gene TRBV11-2, with 7 bases matching TRBD1. With 0 bases clipped from V and 5 bases from J, the junction kept 3 bases outside the gene matches. The CDR3 is made up of 14 amino acids. In germline, CDR1 is SGHAT, CDR2 FQNNGV. This CDR3 reads CASSLDATGTEAFF. CDR3 coding DNA: TGTGCCAGCAGCTTAGACGCGACAGGGACTGAAGCTTTCTTT. Filled out from reference TRBV11-2 and TRBJ1-1, the complete variable domain reads EAGVAQSPRYKIIEKRQSVAFWCNPISGHATLYWYQQILGQGPKLLIQFQNNGVVDDSQLPKDRFSAERLKGVDSTLKIQPAKLEDSAVYLCASSLDATGTEAFFGQGTRLTVV.

This clone was seen only once. The chain carries TRBV27 and TRBJ2-1; 9 bases map to TRBD1. CDR3 size: 15 residues. Germline V gives CDR1 MNHEY, CDR2 SMNVEV (reference sequence). V dropped 7 bases and J dropped 1; count of bases not matched to a gene: 5. CDR3 amino acids: CASTLGTGSYNEQFF. The CDR3 nucleotides are TGTGCCAGCACCCTAGGGACAGGGTCCTACAATGAGCAGTTCTTC.

The chain is built from TRBV30 and TRBJ2-3, with D possibly called TRBD1 or TRBD2 (5 bases each). Trimming took off 4 bases at V and 2 bases at J, with 13 bases between the two ends. The germline V gene encodes CDR1 GTSNPN and CDR2 SVGIG (reference sequence). The CDR3 is 14 amino acids. This CDR3 reads CAWIGDLFTDTQYF. The CDR3 region has the DNA TGTGCCTGGATTGGGGACCTCTTCACAGATACGCAGTATTTT.

This clone showed up just a few times. V and J are TRBV27 and TRBJ1-5; tentative D call: TRBD1 (5 bases). The ends were cut back, 4 bases at V and 0 bases at J, with 7 bases in the middle. Per the germline V gene, CDR1 is MNHEY and CDR2 is SMNVEV (reference sequence). The CDR3 sequence is 14 residues long. The CDR3 DNA follows: TGTGCCAGCAGTTCGGGGGGTAGCAATCAGCCCCAGCATTTT. Encoded protein: CASSSGGSNQPQHF.

This clone was observed once. This chain joins TRBV10-3 and TRBJ2-7, with D perhaps matching TRBD2 (5 bases). V gave up 0 bases and J gave up 0 bases, with 6 bases separating them. Germline loops: CDR1 ENHRY, CDR2 SYGVKD. The CDR3 totals 14 residues. The CDR3 coding sequence is TGTGCCATCAGTGAGTCTGCGGGCTCCTACGAGCAGTACTTC. Amino acid sequence: CAISESAGSYEQYF.

The chain uses TRBV11-2 and TRBJ2-7; 7 bases are shared with TRBD1. Trimming at V came to 5 bases and at J to 6 bases, leaving 7 bases not matched to a gene. This CDR3 contains 13 residues. Germline V gene data show CDR1 as SGHAT and CDR2 as FQNNGV. The CDR3 DNA reads as TGTGCCAGCAGCCAGACAGGGTTGGGCGAGCAGTACGTC. Its protein is CASSQTGLGEQYV.

For the CDR3, the DNA is TGTGCCAGTAGTATCTGGATGGACAGCAATCAGCCCCAGCATTTT. Its translation is CASSIWMDSNQPQHF. J is TRBJ1-5 and V is TRBV19; D remains unclear. The CDR3 length is 15 residues. Trimming removed 3 bases at V and 1 base at J, with 10 bases between. Germline V gene data show CDR1 as LNHDA and CDR2 as SQIVND (reference sequence).

The chain couples TRBV30 to TRBJ2-7, with a weak D call TRBD2 (6 bases). Germline CDR1 reads GTSNPN; CDR2 reads SVGIG (reference sequence). The CDR3 extends over 12 amino acids. Trimming pared 8 bases from V and 4 bases from J, leaving 15 bases between. The CDR3 DNA reads TGTGCCCTCGAAGCTAGCGCGTACGAGCAGTACTTC. It is translated as CALEASAYEQYF.

This rearrangement joins TRBV5-5 to TRBJ2-3; D not resolved. CDR3 length: 15 residues. V was cut by 6 bases and J by 1 base, with 15 bases left in between. Germline CDR1 is SGHKS and CDR2 is YYEKEE (reference sequence). The CDR3 DNA reads TGTGCCAGCACTCAAGCGCCATACGGCACAGATACGCAGTATTTT. Encoded protein: CASTQAPYGTDTQYF.

V usage is TRBV7-9 and J usage is TRBJ1-2; 7 positions match TRBD1. CDR3 length: 16 residues. Unmatched junction bases numbered 7, after V lost 1 base and J lost 2 bases. Per germline, CDR1 SEHNR and CDR2 FQNEAQ (reference sequence). CDR3 DNA: TGTGCCAGCAGCTTAGGAGCTCAGGGGGGAAACTATGGCTACACCTTC. Residues: CASSLGAQGGNYGYTF.

The V call is TRBV28, the J call TRBJ2-7; 10 nucleotides agree with TRBD2. V lost 7 bases and J lost 2; bases outside the gene matches: 8. CDR3 length: 15 amino acids. Germline CDR1 is MDHEN and CDR2 is SYDVKM. Here the CDR3 reads CASTTGLADPYEQYF. For the CDR3, the DNA is TGTGCCAGCACCACAGGACTAGCGGACCCCTACGAGCAGTACTTC. Drawing the rest from reference TRBV28 and TRBJ2-7, the complete variable domain is DVKVTQSSRYLVKRTGEKVFLECVQDMDHENMFWYRQDPGLGLRLIYFSYDVKMKEKGDIPEGYSVSREKKERFSLILESASTNQTSMYLCASTTGLADPYEQYFGPGTRLTVT.

V gene TRBV29-1 combines with J gene TRBJ2-2, with a weak D call TRBD2 (6 bases). The CDR3 extends over 14 amino acids. Between the trimmed V and J ends, which lost 4 bases and 4 bases, there was a span of 13 bases. Germline V gives CDR1 SQVTM, CDR2 ANQGSEA. In nucleotides, the CDR3 is TGCAGCGTTGGGGCGATGGAGGGCACCGGGGAGCTGTTTTTT. Translating it yields CSVGAMEGTGELFF.

The chain joins TRBV6-5 to TRBJ2-2, with TRBD2 matching 7 bases. The CDR3 consists of 14 residues. Germline trimming cut 6 bases from V and 4 bases from J; bases unmatched to any gene: 5. In germline, CDR1 is MNHEY, CDR2 SVGAGI. The chain's CDR3 is CASRPGTTTGELFF. The DNA of the CDR3 is TGTGCCAGCAGACCGGGGACTACCACCGGGGAGCTGTTTTTT.

This chain uses TRBV5-4 with TRBJ2-5; no firm D call. CDR3 length: 13 amino acids. With 4 bases removed from V and 0 bases from J, the gap between germline ends came to 7 bases. The V gene's germline CDR1 is SGHNT and CDR2 YYREEE (reference sequence). The CDR3 protein is CASSPPYQETQYF. The CDR3 bases are TGTGCCAGCAGCCCTCCGTACCAAGAGACCCAGTACTTC.

V is TRBV29-1 and J is TRBJ1-2; TRBD1 matches 12 bases. Germline V gives CDR1 SQVTM, CDR2 ANQGSEA. V shed 7 bases and J 4 bases; nucleotides not matched to a gene: 13. The CDR3 loop spans 16 amino acids. In DNA, the CDR3 is TGCAGCGCCGGACACATGGGACAGGGGGCTGGCTATGGCTACACCTTC. Its protein product is CSAGHMGQGAGYGYTF.

The rearrangement links TRBV4-3 to TRBJ2-1; D gene unclear. Trimming removed 0 bases from V and 2 bases from J, with 17 bases in between. From germline, CDR1 is LGHNA and CDR2 YSLEER. This CDR3 is 18 amino acids long. CDR3 DNA sequence: TGCGCCAGCAGCCAAGATCCCTTTTACGGGCCTGCCTACAATGAGCAGTTCTTC. Protein sequence: CASSQDPFYGPAYNEQFF.

The chain carries TRBV6-6 and TRBJ2-3, with TRBD2 matching 7 bases. The CDR3 totals 15 residues. Germline loops: CDR1 MNHNY, CDR2 SVGAGI (reference sequence). V shed 5 bases and J 5 bases; nucleotides not matched to a gene: 10. The CDR3 DNA reads as TGTGCCAGCAGTACCACGGATTTAGCGGGAGATACGCAGTATTTT. It encodes CASSTTDLAGDTQYF.

The V and J genes are TRBV6-1 and TRBJ1-6, with D maybe TRBD1 (5 bases). V was trimmed by 4 bases and J by 10 bases, leaving 14 bases between them. The CDR3 is 14 residues long. Germline V CDR1 and CDR2: MNHNS, SASEGT. The CDR3: CASSAGTEGSPLHF. The CDR3, as DNA: TGTGCCAGCAGTGCCGGGACTGAGGGGTCACCCCTCCACTTT.

The chain carries TRBV18 and TRBJ2-1; TRBD2 aligns across 7 bases. J was trimmed by 8 bases and V by 4 bases; bases with no gene match: 2. Germline V gene lookup returns CDR1 KGHSH and CDR2 LQKENI. There are 12 residues in the CDR3. The CDR3 DNA is TGTGCCAGCTCACTACTAGCGCATGAGCAGTTCTTC. It specifies CASSLLAHEQFF.